Reported below is one T cell receptor (beta chain). The sample is drawn from a study of identical twins. A single record per CDR3 protein comes from TCRdb applying MiXCR to the 5' RACE reads. The sample records approximately 500,000 distinct CDR3 sequences, approximately 25% being singletons. This sample was shared with a second study, whose subject was T cells expressing NK-cell markers. That study reports: The CD3+CD56-NKG2C+ fraction of a handful of donors was likewise dominated by these clonotypes.

This TCR came from a woman aged 18-29 years in good health. Material for sequencing was CD4+ T cells sorted from blood.

CDR3 sequence reads: CSVLRRDEQFF. Written as DNA, the CDR3 is TGCAGCGTTCTCCGAAGGGATGAGCAGTTCTTC. The chain links TRBV29-1 to TRBJ2-1, with unresolved D. The V end lost 5 bases, the J end lost 8 bases, and 10 bases lay between the germline ends. The CDR3 spans 11 residues. The V gene's germline CDR1 is SQVTM and CDR2 ANQGSEA.